Presented here are 27 T cell receptor beta chains from one specimen sequenced in a study of human T cells and chemical hapten exposure. Time point defined: healthy volunteer bleed at 2 weeks. Someone pulled total RNA out of unfractionated whole blood. MiXCR, run by TCRdb on the RACE reads, gives a single entry per CDR3 protein. The sample shows 45,000 or so distinct CDR3 sequences, about 4.1% of them seen only once. Sequenced material: whole blood. These receptors were obtained from a human donor in good health. Some clones in this sample may be carry-over from other donors' samples.

This clonotype was counted many times. This chain links TRBV29-1 with TRBJ1-2; the D gene is possibly TRBD1 (5 bases). This CDR3 is 13 amino acids long. V was cut by 0 bases and J by 7 bases, with 12 bases left in between. The germline V gene has CDR1 SQVTM and CDR2 ANQGSEA. As DNA, the CDR3 is TGCAGCGTTGAAGATGGGACGAGGTCTGGCTACACCTTC. This gives the protein CSVEDGTRSGYTF. The full variable domain, completed using reference TRBV29-1 and TRBJ1-2, is SAVISQKPSRDICQRGTSLTIQCQVDSQVTMMFWYRQQPGQSLTLIATANQGSEATYESGFVIDKFPISRPNLTFSTLTVSNMSPEDSSIYLCSVEDGTRSGYTFGSGTRLTVV.

This clonotype was detected only a few times. The rearrangement joins TRBV25-1 to TRBJ1-2; D not resolved. The CDR3 spans 13 residues. Germline CDR1 MGHDK, CDR2 SYGVNS. The V gene lost 3 bases and the J gene lost 4 bases, with 9 bases spanning the gap. In nucleotides, the CDR3 is TGTGCCAGCAGTGAGGGGAGTCCCTATGGCTACACCTTC. This encodes CASSEGSPYGYTF.

In this sample, this clonotype turned up many times. The chain uses TRBV20-1 and TRBJ2-2, with TRBD2 identical over 11 bases. The CDR3 consists of 15 residues. V shed 5 bases, J shed 6 bases, and the junction held 8 bases outside the gene matches. Germline V gives CDR1 DFQATT, CDR2 SNEGSKA (reference sequence). CDR3 sequence reads: CSASILAGDAGELFF. CDR3 bases: TGCAGTGCTTCGATACTAGCGGGAGACGCCGGGGAGCTGTTTTTT.

This clonotype was seen at least ten times. The rearrangement links TRBV20-1 to TRBJ2-3; D is uncertain. Germline assignment: CDR1 DFQATT and CDR2 SNEGSKA (reference sequence). V lost 8 bases and J lost 2, with 17 bases in between. CDR3 length equals 14 residues. CDR3 region: CSPLNWRTTDTQYF. The CDR3, as DNA: TGCAGTCCGCTTAATTGGCGGACCACAGATACGCAGTATTTT.

This clonotype was counted at least ten times. The rearrangement links TRBV13 to TRBJ2-1, with 13 bases matching TRBD2. After removal of 6 bases from V and 6 bases from J, the junction contained 17 bases not matched to a gene. This CDR3 has 19 amino acids. Germline V gives CDR1 PRHDT, CDR2 FYEKMQ (reference sequence). DNA for the CDR3: TGTGCCAGCAGAAAACCCGGACTAGCGGGAGCCGAGCCAGGCAATGAGCAGTTCTTC. Its translation: CASRKPGLAGAEPGNEQFF.

This clonotype was recorded at least ten times. The chain recombines TRBV6-4 with TRBJ2-3; 10 bases are a match to TRBD2. Losses at the gene ends were 3 bases for V and 4 bases for J; bases not matched to a gene: 7. Germline assignment: CDR1 MRHNA and CDR2 SNTAGT. This CDR3 has 16 residues. The CDR3 spells CASSDMASGSADTQYF. The CDR3 coding sequence is TGTGCCAGCAGTGATATGGCTAGCGGGAGCGCAGATACGCAGTATTTT.

This clonotype was seen many times. This sequence joins TRBV28 and TRBJ1-2, with 7 bases identical to TRBD1. The V gene's germline CDR1 is MDHEN and CDR2 SYDVKM. This CDR3 has 16 amino acids. V dropped 7 bases and J dropped 0; count of bases not matched to a gene: 11. The CDR3: CASMGQSMLSNYGYTF. The CDR3 bases are TGTGCCAGCATGGGACAGAGTATGTTATCTAACTATGGCTACACCTTC.

This clonotype was recorded a few times. This rearrangement joins TRBV28 to TRBJ1-5; 10 nucleotides line up with TRBD1. Germline CDR1 is MDHEN and CDR2 is SYDVKM. After removal of 5 bases from V and 4 bases from J, the junction contained 8 bases not matched to a gene. The CDR3 contains 16 residues. In DNA form, the CDR3 reads TGTGCCAGCAGTCTACGGGACAGGGGACGGAATCAGCCCCAGCATTTT. Its protein product is CASSLRDRGRNQPQHF. The full variable domain, its missing parts supplied by reference TRBV28 and TRBJ1-5, is DVKVTQSSRYLVKRTGEKVFLECVQDMDHENMFWYRQDPGLGLRLIYFSYDVKMKEKGDIPEGYSVSREKKERFSLILESASTNQTSMYLCASSLRDRGRNQPQHFGDGTRLSIL.

This clonotype was observed at least ten times. The rearrangement joins TRBV5-1 to TRBJ1-1, with D possibly TRBD1 on 5 matching bases. Germline CDR1 reads SGHRS; CDR2 reads YFSETQ. The length of the CDR3 is 15 residues. With 4 bases removed from V and 1 base from J, the gap between germline ends came to 14 bases. CDR3 residues: CASSTDGQSNTEAFF. The CDR3, as DNA: TGCGCCAGCAGCACCGACGGACAATCGAACACTGAAGCTTTCTTT.

The table lists this clonotype with many counts. The rearrangement links TRBV4-1 to TRBJ2-6; 8 bases are shared with TRBD1. CDR1 is MGHRA and CDR2 is YSYEKL in the germline V gene. V lost 2 bases, J lost 0 bases, and 6 bases stayed unmatched. The CDR3 totals 18 residues. Written as DNA, the CDR3 is TGCGCCAGCAGCCAACCGGGACAGGCCCGCTCTGGGGCCAACGTCCTGACTTTC. Translated: CASSQPGQARSGANVLTF.

A few counts support this clonotype. CDR3 in DNA: TGTGCCAGCAGCTTAAACCCGACTAGCGGGATTAGAGATACGCAGTATTTT. The encoded protein is CASSLNPTSGIRDTQYF. The chain links TRBV7-2 to TRBJ2-3, with 11 bases that match TRBD2. There are 17 residues in the CDR3. Trimming removed 2 bases from V and 5 bases from J; junction bases left unmatched: 9. CDR1 and CDR2 from the germline V gene are SGHTA and FQGNSA.

The chain joins TRBV28 to TRBJ2-7; 7 bases agree with TRBD1. Germline CDR1 reads MDHEN; CDR2 reads SYDVKM. The CDR3 contains 14 residues. After removal of 3 bases from V and 5 bases from J, the junction contained 7 bases not matched to a gene. The CDR3 is CASSFLTGLNEQYF. DNA for the CDR3: TGTGCCAGCAGTTTTTTGACAGGGTTGAACGAGCAGTACTTC.

This clonotype was observed many times. The chain joins TRBV28 to TRBJ1-2; tentative D call: TRBD1 (5 bases). The CDR3 consists of 14 residues. Deletions cut 3 bases from V and 6 bases from J, with 14 bases between. Germline assignment: CDR1 MDHEN and CDR2 SYDVKM. Here the CDR3 DNA reads TGTGCCAGCAGTTTGGGGCAGGGAGTGAATGGCTACACCTTC. Amino acids: CASSLGQGVNGYTF.

A word on this clonotype: At one end, the junction sequence differs from germline, possibly due to a read error. The V call is TRBV23-1, the J call TRBJ2-7; TRBD1 is a possible D gene (5 bases). TRBV23-1 belongs to the ORF category, with a function that is uncertain. The CDR3 has 17 amino acids. The CDR3 coding sequence is TGCGCCAGCAGTCAAACCAGCATTACAGGTTACCTACTACGAGCAGTCTTC. It specifies CASSQTSITGYLLRAVF.

CDR3 loop: CASSFEVQAGFEQYF. The CDR3, as DNA: TGTGCCAGCAGTTTTGAGGTTCAAGCGGGGTTCGAGCAGTACTTC. The chain carries TRBV28 and TRBJ2-7; the match to TRBD2 covers 7 bases. The junction had 11 bases not matched to a gene; V was cut back by 3 bases and J by 6 bases. The CDR3 is made up of 15 amino acids. The germline CDR1 and CDR2 sequences are MDHEN and SYDVKM.

As regards this clonotype: A single base separates this from a much larger clone, so it may be a read error. V gene TRBV29-1 combines with J gene TRBJ1-1; no firm D call. Trimming cost V 2 bases and J 3 bases, with 13 bases left between them. CDR1 is SQVTM and CDR2 is ANQGSEA in the germline V gene. The CDR3 extends over 14 amino acids. CDR3 region: CSVERALLDTEAFF. CDR3 nucleotide sequence: TGCAGCGTTGAACGGGCCTTGCTGGACACTGAAGCTTTCTTT.

This clonotype has just a few counts. J is TRBJ1-2 and V is TRBV4-2, with TRBD1 as a possible D gene (6 bases). V shed 1 base and J shed 7 bases, with 19 bases lying between them. CDR3 length: 16 residues. Germline values: CDR1 LGHNA, CDR2 YNFKEQ. The DNA of the CDR3 is TGTGCCAGCAGCCAAGTAGCGGCAGGGGAGGATCCTGGCTACACCTTC. Amino acid sequence: CASSQVAAGEDPGYTF.

This clonotype was counted at least ten times. The CDR3 loop reads CASSSRTPETQYF. For the CDR3, the DNA is TGTGCCAGCAGTTCTCGGACCCCAGAGACCCAGTACTTC. The chain couples TRBV28 to TRBJ2-5; D unresolved. V was cut by 4 bases and J by 4 bases, with 10 bases left in between. In germline, CDR1 is MDHEN, CDR2 SYDVKM. The CDR3 spans 13 residues.

This clonotype was recorded a few times. The V and J genes are TRBV11-2 and TRBJ2-1; a weak D match, TRBD1 (5 bases). The V gene lost 2 bases and the J gene lost 10 bases, with 9 bases spanning the gap. This CDR3 comprises 12 residues. Looked up from germline, CDR1 is SGHAT and CDR2 is FQNNGV. CDR3 DNA sequence: TGTGCCAGCAGCTTATTGCCAGGGGAGCAGTTCTTC. Translated: CASSLLPGEQFF.

This clonotype was seen many times. The chain recombines TRBV5-1 with TRBJ2-7; D possibly corresponds to TRBD1 (6 bases). Germline loops: CDR1 SGHRS, CDR2 YFSETQ. The CDR3 is 13 amino acids. With 6 bases removed from V and 6 bases from J, the gap between germline ends came to 16 bases. This chain's CDR3 is CASTTQGAGEQYF. CDR3 sequence (DNA): TGCGCCAGCACCACACAGGGTGCGGGCGAGCAGTACTTC.

Ten or more counts support this clonotype. The chain recombines TRBV10-2 with TRBJ1-5; no clear D. The V end was cut by 4 bases, the J end by 5 bases, with 9 bases between. The germline gives CDR1 WSHSY, CDR2 SAAADI. This CDR3 contains 13 residues. The CDR3 DNA follows: TGCGCCAGCAGTGTAGGCGGTTATCAGCCCCAGCATTTT. Translating it yields CASSVGGYQPQHF.

This clonotype showed up many times. V usage is TRBV27 and J usage is TRBJ2-1; possible D gene TRBD2, 6 bases. Trimming stripped 2 bases from V and 6 bases from J, with 26 bases between. CDR1 MNHEY and CDR2 SMNVEV come from the germline V gene (reference sequence). The CDR3 is 19 amino acids. The DNA of the CDR3 is TGTGCCAGCAGTTTAACTCCCTTCAAATTTGACGCCGGGGGCAATGAGCAGTTCTTC. This gives the protein CASSLTPFKFDAGGNEQFF.

The CDR3 sequence: CASSSQGGANEKLFF. CDR3 DNA sequence: TGTGCCAGCAGTTCCCAGGGGGGGGCTAATGAAAAACTGTTTTTT. The V gene is TRBV2, the J gene TRBJ1-4, with 7 bases identical to TRBD1. The V and J ends lost 5 bases and 3 bases, in that order; junction bases with no gene match: 6. The CDR3 has 15 amino acids. Germline CDR1 SNHLY, CDR2 FYNNEI.

The chain has TRBV7-9 and TRBJ1-2, with D uncertain. The CDR3 is made up of 14 amino acids. The ends were cut back, 1 base at V and 4 bases at J, with 10 bases in the middle. The germline V gene has CDR1 SEHNR and CDR2 FQNEAQ (reference sequence). CDR3 amino acids: CASSLDTEIYGYTF. Here the CDR3 DNA reads TGTGCCAGCAGCTTAGATACAGAGATCTATGGCTACACCTTC.

This chain connects TRBV12-3 or TRBV12-4 to TRBJ1-1; D remains unclear. There are 11 residues in the CDR3. The V and J ends lost 6 bases and 4 bases respectively, with 6 bases between them. The CDR3 DNA reads TGTGCCAGCAGGGAGGGCACTGAAGCTTTCTTT. Protein: CASREGTEAFF.

A few counts support this clonotype. This chain joins TRBV4-1 and TRBJ1-1, with D possibly matching TRBD1 (5 bases). Trimming stripped 4 bases from V and 6 bases from J, with 21 bases between. The CDR3 covers 16 residues. CDR1 and CDR2 from the germline V gene are MGHRA and YSYEKL. CDR3 residues: CASSLGQGPKVAEAFF. In nucleotides, the CDR3 is TGCGCCAGCAGCCTTGGGCAGGGCCCAAAAGTCGCTGAAGCTTTCTTT.

The genes are TRBV4-1 and TRBJ2-3; TRBD2 matches 9 bases. From germline, CDR1 is MGHRA and CDR2 YSYEKL. Unmatched junction bases numbered 6, after V lost 5 bases and J lost 3 bases. CDR3 length: 15 amino acids. The CDR3: CASSLLAGLTDTQYF. In DNA, the CDR3 is TGCGCCAGCAGCTTACTAGCGGGCCTAACAGATACGCAGTATTTT.